Following are 23 T cell receptor beta chains from one sample sequenced in a study of T cells after yellow fever vaccination. TCRdb re-called the 5' RACE reads with MiXCR, one entry per CDR3 protein. The repertoire consists of a few hundred thousand distinct CDR3 sequences, with roughly 9.4% occurring once and the leading ten covering under 20%. This sample comprised PBMCs, obtained on the day of the first yellow fever vaccination. All receptors derive from a man aged 18-30 years who received the YFV17D yellow fever vaccine.

This chain uses TRBV6-5 with TRBJ1-1; 8 nucleotides align to TRBD1. V shed 4 bases, J shed 4 bases, and the junction held 11 bases outside the gene matches. The germline CDR1 and CDR2 sequences are MNHEY and SVGAGI. The CDR3 totals 16 residues. CDR3 sequence reads: CASSSTPGQGGTEAFF. The CDR3 DNA follows: TGTGCCAGCAGTTCCACCCCTGGACAGGGAGGCACTGAAGCTTTCTTT.

This clonotype has ten or more counts. The gene calls are TRBV7-2 and TRBJ1-5; 9 bases match TRBD1. Germline V gene sequence: CDR1 SGHTA, CDR2 FQGNSA. With 3 bases clipped from V and 6 bases from J, the junction kept 12 bases outside the gene matches. This CDR3 contains 17 residues. The DNA for the CDR3 is TGTGCCAGCAGCTTGGGGGGGACAGGGTCCGTCGGTCAGCCCCAGCATTTT. Translated, it gives CASSLGGTGSVGQPQHF.

The V call is TRBV2, the J call TRBJ1-1, with D uncertain. The V gene's germline CDR1 is SNHLY and CDR2 FYNNEI. Trimming stripped 5 bases from V and 0 bases from J, with 7 bases between. This CDR3 has 13 amino acids. The CDR3 sequence is CASSRVVNTEAFF. CDR3 DNA: TGTGCCAGCAGTCGCGTGGTGAACACTGAAGCTTTCTTT.

In its sample, this clonotype was seen many times. This chain connects TRBV5-1 to TRBJ1-1; TRBD1 is a possible D gene (6 bases). This CDR3 comprises 13 residues. The V gene lost 4 bases and the J gene lost 1 base, with 8 bases spanning the gap. CDR1 is SGHRS and CDR2 is YFSETQ in the germline V gene. The CDR3 spells CASSADRNTEAFF. The CDR3, as DNA: TGCGCCAGCAGCGCGGACAGGAACACTGAAGCTTTCTTT.

The J gene is TRBJ2-2, the V gene TRBV6-1; 7 bases line up with TRBD1. Germline V lookup: CDR1 MNHNS, CDR2 SASEGT. J gave up 1 base and V 7 bases, and 12 bases lay outside the gene matches. The CDR3 consists of 17 residues. CDR3 nucleotides: TGTGCCAGCACTAGAAGGACAGGCACCATGAACACCGGGGAGCTGTTTTTT. Translation: CASTRRTGTMNTGELFF.

The V call is TRBV25-1, the J call TRBJ1-2; 7 bases match TRBD1. The CDR3 spans 13 residues. Per germline, CDR1 MGHDK and CDR2 SYGVNS. J lost 6 bases, V lost 4 bases, and 5 bases had no gene match. The CDR3 DNA reads TGTGCCAGCAGTGGGCAGGGGGAGAATGGCTACACCTTC. Protein sequence: CASSGQGENGYTF.

This clonotype was detected a few times. The chain combines TRBV28 with TRBJ2-3; D perhaps matches TRBD2 (7 bases). V lost 6 bases and J 5 bases, leaving 18 bases between the germline ends. The CDR3 consists of 15 residues. Germline V gives CDR1 MDHEN, CDR2 SYDVKM. The CDR3: CASSPGGGPGDTQYF. CDR3 DNA sequence: TGTGCCAGCAGCCCTGGGGGGGGGCCCGGAGATACGCAGTATTTT.

This clonotype came up a few times. The DNA of the CDR3 is TGTGCCAGCAGCCAGGATAACAGAGCCTCCTACGAGCAGTACTTC. Amino acids: CASSQDNRASYEQYF. This sequence joins TRBV4-2 and TRBJ2-7; D is undetermined. The CDR3 is 15 residues long. V was shortened by 3 bases and J by 0 bases, with 12 bases between the two germline ends. CDR1 and CDR2 from the germline V gene are LGHNA and YNFKEQ.

This clonotype showed up just a few times. This chain links TRBV3-1 with TRBJ1-5, with TRBD1 as a possible D gene (5 bases). Trimming took off 1 base at V and 5 bases at J, with 9 bases between the two ends. Germline V gives CDR1 LGHDT, CDR2 YNNKEL (reference sequence). CDR3 size: 14 residues. CDR3 sequence reads: CASSQVGRDQPQHF. CDR3 nucleotide sequence: TGTGCCAGCAGCCAAGTGGGCAGGGATCAGCCCCAGCATTTT. The full variable domain, completed using reference TRBV3-1 and TRBJ1-5, is DTAVSQTPKYLVTQMGNDKSIKCEQNLGHDTMYWYKQDSKKFLKIMFSYNNKELIINETVPNRFSPKSPDKAHLNLHINSLELGDSAVYFCASSQVGRDQPQHFGDGTRLSIL.

This clonotype was seen more than once but under ten times. The chain combines TRBV9 with TRBJ2-3, with D tentatively TRBD1 (5 bases). The CDR3 consists of 16 residues. Trimming left V 5 bases short and J 5 bases short, with 21 bases between. In germline, CDR1 is SGDLS, CDR2 YYNGEE. The CDR3 protein is CASRENSGSSQDTQYF. In DNA, the CDR3 is TGTGCCAGCAGGGAGAACTCAGGGTCTTCACAAGATACGCAGTATTTT.

CDR3 bases: TGTGCCAGCAGCTCCCGGGACATATCTGATGAGCAGTTCTTC. Amino acids: CASSSRDISDEQFF. The chain employs TRBV5-4 and TRBJ2-1; D is possibly TRBD1 (6 bases). The germline gives CDR1 SGHNT, CDR2 YYREEE (reference sequence). This CDR3 contains 14 residues. The germline V and J ends were trimmed by 3 bases and 8 bases, with 15 bases remaining between them.

This clonotype was counted between two and nine times. The rearrangement links TRBV6-1 to TRBJ2-1; tentative D call: TRBD1 (5 bases). The CDR3 sequence is 14 residues long. CDR1 and CDR2 (germline): MNHNS, SASEGT. The ends were cut back, 2 bases at V and 12 bases at J, with 17 bases in the middle. The CDR3 nucleotides read TGTGCCAGCAGTGAATGGGGCTTGGGGCAGCGGCAGTTCTTC. This gives the protein CASSEWGLGQRQFF.

The chain employs TRBV7-3 and TRBJ2-3; weak D call: TRBD1 (6 bases). This CDR3 contains 16 residues. V was pared by 4 bases and J by 0 bases, with 14 bases between. From germline, CDR1 is SGHTA and CDR2 FQGTGA. For the CDR3, the DNA is TGTGCCAGCAGCTCTACAGGGACAACTAGCACAGATACGCAGTATTTT. This gives the protein CASSSTGTTSTDTQYF. Full variable domain (remainder filled in from reference TRBV7-3 and TRBJ2-3): GAGVSQTPSNKVTEKGKYVELRCDPISGHTALYWYRQSLGQGPEFLIYFQGTGAADDSGLPNDRFFAVRPEGSVSTLKIQRTERGDSAVYLCASSSTGTTSTDTQYFGPGTRLTVL.

The rearrangement joins TRBV7-6 to TRBJ1-1; D is possibly TRBD1 (6 bases). The CDR3 runs to 15 residues. Germline CDR1 is SGHVS and CDR2 is FNYEAQ. The V gene lost 5 bases and the J gene lost 0 bases, with 13 bases spanning the gap. CDR3 coding DNA: TGTGCCAGCAGCGCCGCGCAGGGGATGAACACTGAAGCTTTCTTT. Amino acids: CASSAAQGMNTEAFF.

As for this clonotype: Possible read error: a much larger clone is one base away. The chain combines TRBV30 with TRBJ2-7; the D is unclear. Looked up from germline, CDR1 is GTSNPN and CDR2 is SVGIG (reference sequence). Trimming removed 0 bases from V and 6 bases from J, with 6 bases in between. The CDR3 has 11 amino acids. CDR3 amino acids: CAWSVACEQYF. The CDR3 coding sequence is TGTGCCTGGAGTGTTGCCTGCGAGCAGTACTTC.

This chain uses TRBV6-1 with TRBJ2-7; 7 bases line up with TRBD2. This CDR3 has 15 amino acids. From germline, CDR1 is MNHNS and CDR2 SASEGT. The junction had 12 bases not matched to a gene; V was cut back by 7 bases and J by 3 bases. The CDR3 DNA reads TGTGCCAGCACAACCAAGCTGTGGGGGGGCTACGAGCAGTACGTC. As protein: CASTTKLWGGYEQYV.

This clonotype was recorded many times. The chain combines TRBV20-1 with TRBJ2-1, with D tentatively TRBD2 (6 bases). The CDR3 length is 12 residues. CDR1 and CDR2 (germline): DFQATT, SNEGSKA (reference sequence). CDR3 residues: CSRGKEYNEQFF. In DNA, the CDR3 is TGCAGCCGGGGGAAAGAGTACAATGAGCAGTTCTTC.

The chain has TRBV12-3 or TRBV12-4 and TRBJ2-3; possibly TRBD1 for D (6 bases). Deletions cut 6 bases from V and 1 base from J, with 14 bases between. This CDR3 region has 15 residues. The CDR3 loop is CASRWDTQGTDTQYF. CDR3 coding DNA: TGTGCCAGCAGGTGGGACACCCAGGGCACAGATACGCAGTATTTT.

The rearrangement joins TRBV4-3 to TRBJ2-7; tentative D call: TRBD1 (6 bases). Trimming shortened V by 0 bases and J by 4 bases, and 13 bases separated the two germline ends. This CDR3 region has 15 residues. Germline V gene lookup returns CDR1 LGHNA and CDR2 YSLEER. DNA of the CDR3: TGCGCCAGCAGCCAAGAGCTCGGACAGTATTACGAGCAGTACTTC. Residues: CASSQELGQYYEQYF.

V and J are TRBV5-1 and TRBJ1-1; a possible D gene is TRBD1 (5 bases). Germline V gene data show CDR1 as SGHRS and CDR2 as YFSETQ. Trimming left V 4 bases short and J 1 base short, with 17 bases between. The CDR3 is 16 amino acids. The CDR3 is CASSPSRGTGNTEAFF. The CDR3 bases are TGCGCCAGCAGCCCCTCACGCGGGACGGGGAACACTGAAGCTTTCTTT.

The V and J genes are TRBV5-1 and TRBJ2-2; TRBD1 matches 9 bases. V lost 4 bases, J lost 0 bases, and 7 bases stayed unmatched. In germline, CDR1 is SGHRS, CDR2 YFSETQ. CDR3 length: 17 residues. The CDR3 loop reads CASSTGTGNANTGELFF. As DNA, the CDR3 is TGCGCCAGCAGCACCGGGACAGGGAACGCGAACACCGGGGAGCTGTTTTTT.

This clonotype was observed a handful of times. The J gene is TRBJ1-1, the V gene TRBV7-2, with D tentatively TRBD1 (5 bases). The CDR3 is 12 amino acids. V lost 3 bases and J lost 6, with 8 bases in between. Per germline, CDR1 SGHTA and CDR2 FQGNSA. CDR3 in DNA: TGTGCCAGCAGCTTGACAGCCCCTGAAGCTTTCTTT. It is translated as CASSLTAPEAFF.

This clonotype was seen more than once but under ten times. This chain links TRBV12-3 or TRBV12-4 with TRBJ2-3; 13 bases are a match to TRBD2. Trimming cost V 6 bases and J 2 bases; bases outside gene matches: 2. The CDR3 length is 15 residues. The CDR3 nucleotides are TGTGCCAGCAGCGGGACTAGCGGGGTCACAGATACGCAGTATTTT. This sequence encodes CASSGTSGVTDTQYF.